This is a list of T cell receptor beta chains from one sample in a study of cytomegalovirus exposure and HLA in healthy donors. Libraries were prepared by immunoSEQ multiplex PCR; TCRdb keeps only in-frame clonotypes and omits some of them. The sample lists approximately 87,000 clones, approximately 84% occurring once. Sequenced material: PBMCs. The receptor set was obtained from a woman younger than 30 in good health and CMV-seropositive. Each CDR3 is given with its conserved first and last residue. D genes are given only for firm matches. Expanded clones get a size class; other rows say once, few or many, or leave the size out.

j_call v_call d_call clone_size cdr3_nt cdr3_aa
TRBJ2-7 TRBV5-1 TRBD2 - TGCGCCAGCAGCTCCGGGACTAGCGGGAGAACCTACGAGCAGTACTTC CASSSGTSGRTYEQYF
TRBJ2-1 TRBV19 TRBD2 - TGTGCCAGTAGTATGGGAAGCGGGAGAGGCTACAATGAGCAGTTCTTC CASSMGSGRGYNEQFF
TRBJ2-7 TRBV27 - - TGTGCCAGCAGCCCCAGCTCCTACGAGCAGTACTTC CASSPSSYEQYF
TRBJ2-7 TRBV11-1 - - TGTGCCAGCAGCTTCCACTACGAGCAGTACTTC CASSFHYEQYF
TRBJ1-1 TRBV5-1 TRBD1 - TGCGCCAGCAACGCTGCGCAGGGGGCTGGGACTGAAGCTTTCTTT CASNAAQGAGTEAFF
TRBJ2-2 TRBV5-6 - once TGTGCCAGCAGCTTGTTCTGGACGGGGAAGGACACCGGGGAGCTGTTTTTT CASSLFWTGKDTGELFF
TRBJ2-5 TRBV6-1 TRBD1 - TGTGCCAGCACAGACAGGGGGCGCTTTTCAGAGACCCAGTACTTC CASTDRGRFSETQYF
TRBJ2-5 TRBV4-1 TRBD2 - TGCGCCAGCAGCCAGGTATCGATAGCGGGGTTATCCGCAGGTACCCAGTACTTC CASSQVSIAGLSAGTQYF
TRBJ2-7 TRBV5-1 - - TGCGCCAGCAGCTTGGCCACAGGGTTTGTCTCCGAGCAGTACTTC CASSLATGFVSEQYF
TRBJ2-7 TRBV7-9 TRBD1 - TGTGCCAGCAGCCTTGACAGGGGGCTTCTTTACGAGCAGTACTTC CASSLDRGLLYEQYF
TRBJ2-7 TRBV2 - - TGTGCCAGCAGCCCCACAGAGGAGGGGTCCTACGAGCAGTACTTC CASSPTEEGSYEQYF
TRBJ1-1 TRBV2 - once TGTGCCAGCAGTGAGCAGGGAGGTGGTGCTTTCTTT CASSEQGGGAFF
TRBJ2-4 TRBV15 - once TGTGCCACCAGCGCCCGAGGGACTCCCAAAAACATTCAGTACTTC CATSARGTPKNIQYF